This T cell receptor (beta chain) was captured by sequencing in a study of T cells after yellow fever vaccination. Notes on the study in general: There was a small share of clonotypes that showed up in both the CD4 and CD8 compartments. At around 95% for CD4 and about 91% for CD8, most primary-vaccination clones showed up again after the booster.

Concerning this clonotype: The target antigen is unknown.

UMIs and a universal primer site were added when TCR cDNA was made by 5'RACE template switching. TCRdb itself ran the 5' RACE reads through MiXCR, one entry per CDR3 protein. The sample lists 550,000 to 750,000 distinct CDR3 sequences; less than 15% were seen once. Germline V gene data show CDR1 as SGHAT and CDR2 as FQNNGV. The CDR3 has 18 amino acids. Trimming cost V 2 bases and J 1 base; bases outside gene matches: 7. The sample here was PBMCs, taken on the day of the yellow fever booster vaccination. J is TRBJ2-4 and V is TRBV11-2; TRBD2 agrees at 11 bases. This clonotype was sampled from a man younger than 40 who received the YFV17D yellow fever vaccine. The CDR3, as DNA: TGTGCCAGCAGCTTACCAGGCCGACTAGCGGGGGCCAAAAACATTCAGTACTTC. It encodes CASSLPGRLAGAKNIQYF. The entire variable domain, with the rest obtained from reference TRBV11-2 and TRBJ2-4, is as follows: EAGVAQSPRYKIIEKRQSVAFWCNPISGHATLYWYQQILGQGPKLLIQFQNNGVVDDSQLPKDRFSAERLKGVDSTLKIQPAKLEDSAVYLCASSLPGRLAGAKNIQYFGAGTRLSVL.